The T cell receptor beta chain described here comes from a study of T cells in Graves' hyperthyroidism and ophthalmopathy. RNA transcripts gave rise to amplified TCR beta CDR3 regions. First-round RT-PCR targeting the TCR CDR3 was performed with the HTBI primer set. TCRdb called the multiplex PCR reads again in MiXCR, with one record for every CDR3 protein. The sample yields about 270,000 distinct CDR3 sequences, roughly 22% seen once. This clonotype appeared a few times. It may be a read error: a sequence one base away is much more abundant. This CDR3 is built from 15 residues. Germline V gene data show CDR1 as MNHEY and CDR2 as SVGAGI. The ends lost 5 bases at V and 9 bases at J; junction bases unmatched: 13.

The chain links TRBV6-5 to TRBJ2-7, with 10 nucleotides matching TRBD1. The clonotype comes from a man younger than 45 with Graves' ophthalmopathy. Sequenced material: blood. The CDR3 spells CASSIQTGGIDGQYF. The CDR3 DNA reads as TGTGCCAGCAGTATACAGACAGGGGGCATCGACGGGCAGTACTTC.